This T cell receptor beta chain was obtained from a study of Graves' ophthalmopathy and Graves' hyperthyroidism. Findings and limits, study-wide: The majority of expanded thyroid clonotypes above 0.001 frequency also occurred in blood.

RNA transcripts were the source from which TCR beta CDR3 regions were amplified. The authors performed first-round RT-PCR with HTBI primers and then a second-round multiplex PCR. MiXCR, run by TCRdb on the multiplex PCR reads, gives a single entry per CDR3 protein. The table shows around 470,000 distinct CDR3 sequences, with around an eighth occurring only once. Certain patients were not enrolled. These were patients with other autoimmune diseases, uncontrolled infections, pregnancy or lactation. The authors isolated PBMCs from around 10 ml of fresh peripheral blood. Germline CDR1 reads MDHEN; CDR2 reads SYDVKM. This CDR3 region has 12 residues. Trimming left V 5 bases short and J 6 bases short, with 11 bases between. This clonotype was counted many times. The target antigen is unknown.

Sequencing used blood. J is TRBJ2-7 and V is TRBV28; D gene uncertain. The TCR originated in a woman aged 25 to 45 with Graves' ophthalmopathy. The CDR3 coding sequence is TGTGCCAGCAGTCGGACCCTACTCGAGCAGTACTTC. Translated: CASSRTLLEQYF.